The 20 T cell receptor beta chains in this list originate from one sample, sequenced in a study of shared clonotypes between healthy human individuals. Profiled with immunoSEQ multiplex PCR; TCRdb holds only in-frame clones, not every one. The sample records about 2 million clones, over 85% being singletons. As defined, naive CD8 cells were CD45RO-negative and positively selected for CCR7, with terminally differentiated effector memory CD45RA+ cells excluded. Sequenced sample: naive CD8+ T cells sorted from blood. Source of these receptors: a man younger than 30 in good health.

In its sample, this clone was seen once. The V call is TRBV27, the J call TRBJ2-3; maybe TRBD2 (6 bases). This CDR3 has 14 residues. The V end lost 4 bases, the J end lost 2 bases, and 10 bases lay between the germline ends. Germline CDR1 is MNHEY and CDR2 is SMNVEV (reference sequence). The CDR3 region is CASSWEANTDTQYF. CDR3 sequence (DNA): TGTGCCAGCAGTTGGGAGGCGAACACAGATACGCAGTATTTT.

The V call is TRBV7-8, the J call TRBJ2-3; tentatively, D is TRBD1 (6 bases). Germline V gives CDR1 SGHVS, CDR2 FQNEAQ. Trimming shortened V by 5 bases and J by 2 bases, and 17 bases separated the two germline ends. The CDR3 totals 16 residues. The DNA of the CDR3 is TGTGCCAGCAGCCTCGAATCCAGGGGTCTCACAGATACGCAGTATTTT. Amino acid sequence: CASSLESRGLTDTQYF.

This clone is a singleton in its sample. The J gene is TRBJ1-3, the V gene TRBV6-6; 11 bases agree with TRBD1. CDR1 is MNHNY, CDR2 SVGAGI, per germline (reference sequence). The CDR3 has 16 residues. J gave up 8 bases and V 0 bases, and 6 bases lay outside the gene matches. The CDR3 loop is CASSYSGDRGTDTIYF. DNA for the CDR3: TGTGCCAGCAGTTACTCGGGGGACAGGGGGACAGACACCATATATTTT.

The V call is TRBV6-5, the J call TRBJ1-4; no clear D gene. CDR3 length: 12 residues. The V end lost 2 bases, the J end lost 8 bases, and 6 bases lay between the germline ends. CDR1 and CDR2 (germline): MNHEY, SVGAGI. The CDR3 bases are TGTGCCAGCAGTTACACCCACGAAAAACTGTTTTTT. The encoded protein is CASSYTHEKLFF.

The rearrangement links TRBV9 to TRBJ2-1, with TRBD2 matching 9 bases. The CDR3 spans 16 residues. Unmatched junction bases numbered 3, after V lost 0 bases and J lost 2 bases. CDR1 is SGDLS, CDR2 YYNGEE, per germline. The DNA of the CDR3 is TGTGCCAGCAGCGTAGGGACTAGCGTACCCTACAATGAGCAGTTCTTC. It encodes CASSVGTSVPYNEQFF.

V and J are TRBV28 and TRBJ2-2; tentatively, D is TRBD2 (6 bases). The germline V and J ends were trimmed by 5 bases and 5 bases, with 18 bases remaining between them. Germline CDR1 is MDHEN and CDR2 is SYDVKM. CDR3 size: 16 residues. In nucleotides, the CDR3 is TGTGCCAGCAGTCCACATTTCAGAGGAGGGACCGGGGAGCTGTTTTTT. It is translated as CASSPHFRGGTGELFF.

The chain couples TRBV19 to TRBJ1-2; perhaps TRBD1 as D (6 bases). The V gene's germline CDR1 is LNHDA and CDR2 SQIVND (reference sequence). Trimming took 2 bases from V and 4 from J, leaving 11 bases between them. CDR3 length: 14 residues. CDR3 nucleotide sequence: TGTGCCAGTAGTATACTGGGGGGCAGCTATGGCTACACCTTC. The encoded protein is CASSILGGSYGYTF. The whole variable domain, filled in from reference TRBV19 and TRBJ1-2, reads DGGITQSPKYLFRKEGQNVTLSCEQNLNHDAMYWYRQDPGQGLRLIYYSQIVNDFQKGDIAEGYSVSREKKESFPLTVTSAQKNPTAFYLCASSILGGSYGYTFGSGTRLTVV.

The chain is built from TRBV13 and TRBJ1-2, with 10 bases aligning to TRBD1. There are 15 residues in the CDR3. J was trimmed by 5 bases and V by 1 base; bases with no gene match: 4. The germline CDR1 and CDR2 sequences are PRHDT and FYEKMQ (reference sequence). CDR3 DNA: TGTGCCAGCAGCTTAGCAGGGACAGGGGAATATGGCTACACCTTC. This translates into CASSLAGTGEYGYTF.

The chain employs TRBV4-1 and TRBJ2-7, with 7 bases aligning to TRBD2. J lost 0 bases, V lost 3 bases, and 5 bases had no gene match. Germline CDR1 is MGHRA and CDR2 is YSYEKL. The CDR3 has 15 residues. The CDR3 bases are TGCGCCAGCAGCCACATATGGGAGGGCTCCTACGAGCAGTACTTC. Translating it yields CASSHIWEGSYEQYF.

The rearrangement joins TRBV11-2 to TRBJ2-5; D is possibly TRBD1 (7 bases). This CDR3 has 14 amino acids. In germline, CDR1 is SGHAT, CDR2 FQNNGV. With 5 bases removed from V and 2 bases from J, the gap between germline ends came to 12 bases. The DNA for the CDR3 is TGTGCCAGCAGCGGAGGGGGCGGACAAGAGACCCAGTACTTC. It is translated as CASSGGGGQETQYF.

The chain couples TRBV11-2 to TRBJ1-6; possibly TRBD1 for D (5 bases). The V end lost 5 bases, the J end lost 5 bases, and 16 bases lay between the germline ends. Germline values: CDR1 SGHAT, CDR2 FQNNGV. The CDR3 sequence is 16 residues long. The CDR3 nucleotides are TGTGCCAGCAGCCCAGAAGGGTGGGGGAATAATTCACCCCTCCACTTT. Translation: CASSPEGWGNNSPLHF.

The CDR3 region is CASSSLLAGGPTPGELFF. The CDR3, as DNA: TGTGCCAGCAGTTCCTTACTAGCGGGGGGGCCAACCCCCGGGGAGCTGTTTTTT. The rearrangement uses TRBV27 and TRBJ2-2; 13 positions agree with TRBD2. V shed 4 bases and J 6 bases; nucleotides not matched to a gene: 11. The CDR3 length is 18 residues. Per the germline V gene, CDR1 is MNHEY and CDR2 is SMNVEV (reference sequence).

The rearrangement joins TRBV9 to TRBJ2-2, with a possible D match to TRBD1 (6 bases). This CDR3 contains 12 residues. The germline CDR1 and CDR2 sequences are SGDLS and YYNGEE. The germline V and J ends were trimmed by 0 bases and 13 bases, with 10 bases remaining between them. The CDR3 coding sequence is TGTGCCAGCAGCGTAGGGGGGCCCTTGCTGTTTTTT. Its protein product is CASSVGGPLLFF.

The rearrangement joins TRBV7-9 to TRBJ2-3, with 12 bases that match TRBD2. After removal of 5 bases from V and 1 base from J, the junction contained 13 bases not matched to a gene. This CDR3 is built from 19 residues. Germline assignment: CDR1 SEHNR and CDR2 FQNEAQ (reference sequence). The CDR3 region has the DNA TGTGCCAGCAGCCTACCTCTAGCGGGAGGGCCCTGGGGCACAGATACGCAGTATTTT. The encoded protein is CASSLPLAGGPWGTDTQYF.

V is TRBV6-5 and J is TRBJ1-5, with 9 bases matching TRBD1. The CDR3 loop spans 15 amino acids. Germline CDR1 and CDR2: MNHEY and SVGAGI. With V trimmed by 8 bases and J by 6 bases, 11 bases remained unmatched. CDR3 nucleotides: TGTGCCAGCGGAAGCTCCGGGACAGGGCCTCAGCCCCAGCATTTT. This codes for CASGSSGTGPQPQHF.

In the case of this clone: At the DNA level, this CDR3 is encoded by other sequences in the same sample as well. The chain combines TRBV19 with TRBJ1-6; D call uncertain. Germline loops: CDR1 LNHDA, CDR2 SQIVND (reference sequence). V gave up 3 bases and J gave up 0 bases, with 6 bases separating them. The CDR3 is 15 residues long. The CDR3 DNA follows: TGTGCCAGTAGTATTGGGAGCTCCTATAATTCACCCCTCCACTTT. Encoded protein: CASSIGSSYNSPLHF.

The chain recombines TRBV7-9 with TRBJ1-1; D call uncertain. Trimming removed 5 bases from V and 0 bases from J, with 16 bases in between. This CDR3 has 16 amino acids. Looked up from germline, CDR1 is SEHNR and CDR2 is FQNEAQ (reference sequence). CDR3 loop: CASSRADGFMNTEAFF. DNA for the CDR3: TGTGCCAGCAGCCGGGCGGACGGTTTTATGAACACTGAAGCTTTCTTT. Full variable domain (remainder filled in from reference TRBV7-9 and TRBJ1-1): DTGVSQNPRHKITKRGQNVTFRCDPISEHNRLYWYRQTLGQGPEFLTYFQNEAQLEKSRLLSDRFSAERPKGSFSTLEIQRTEQGDSAMYLCASSRADGFMNTEAFFGQGTRLTVV.

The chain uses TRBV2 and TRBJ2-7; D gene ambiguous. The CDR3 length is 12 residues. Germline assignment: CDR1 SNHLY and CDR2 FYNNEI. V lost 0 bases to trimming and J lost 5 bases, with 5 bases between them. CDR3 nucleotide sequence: TGTGCCAGCAGTGAAGCCGCCAACGAGCAGTACTTC. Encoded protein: CASSEAANEQYF.

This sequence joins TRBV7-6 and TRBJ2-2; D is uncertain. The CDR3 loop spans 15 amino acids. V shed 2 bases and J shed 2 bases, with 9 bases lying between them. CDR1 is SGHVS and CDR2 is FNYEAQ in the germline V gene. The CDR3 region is CASSLFGGNTGELFF. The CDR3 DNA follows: TGTGCCAGCAGCTTATTCGGCGGTAACACCGGGGAGCTGTTTTTT.

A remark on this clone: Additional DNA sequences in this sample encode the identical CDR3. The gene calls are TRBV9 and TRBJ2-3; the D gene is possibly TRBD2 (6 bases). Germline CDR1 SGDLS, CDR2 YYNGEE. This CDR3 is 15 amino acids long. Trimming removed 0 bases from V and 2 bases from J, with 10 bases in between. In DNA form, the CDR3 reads TGTGCCAGCAGCGTAGGAGCGGGTTCCACAGATACGCAGTATTTT. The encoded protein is CASSVGAGSTDTQYF.